These T cell receptor beta chains were read from a single sample in a study of T cell repertoires in cytomegalovirus infection. TCRdb reprocessed the reads via MiXCR and lists one record per CDR3 protein. The sample yields fewer than 550,000 distinct CDR3 sequences, more than 20% seen once. The sequencing sample was made of PBMCs. The source is a human donor in good health (CMV status not recorded). Some clones in this sample may be carry-over from other donors' samples. CDR3s include the opening cysteine and the closing phenylalanine or tryptophan.

>TRBV7-4|TRBJ2-1
CASLLGSYNEQFF
>TRBV7-8|TRBJ1-1
CASSRHGGGNTEAFF
>TRBV27|TRBJ1-1
CASSEIPVRQNTEAFF
>TRBV12-5|TRBJ1-5
CASGLAEVQPQHF
>TRBV29-1|TRBJ1-5
CSVGQEPLRPQHF
>TRBV5-4|TRBJ2-2
CASSLIKGGVNTGELFF
>TRBV7-8|TRBJ1-1
CASSPGRIIAGALRRAFF
>TRBV24-1|TRBJ2-3
CATSDSPGLRRGTQYF
>TRBV6-5|TRBJ2-1
CASSYSTGRELGEQFF
>TRBV7-8|TRBJ2-3
CASSYRGPGDTQYF
>TRBV9|TRBJ2-1
CASSVVASGSNEQFF
>TRBV6-4|TRBJ2-1
CASSTPQTAGTSGRARHNEQFF
>TRBV6-6|TRBJ2-2
CATLGGELFF
>TRBV28|TRBJ2-1
CASSSRDRGIDEQFF
>TRBV2|TRBJ2-5
CASSQQGVQETQYF
>TRBV28|TRBJ2-1
CASCWTRYYNEQFF
>TRBV19|TRBJ2-2
CASSRGLAGGPNTGELFF
>TRBV7-8|TRBJ2-7
CASSLRDRGDEQYF
>TRBV7-6|TRBJ2-2
CASSLAGQGAVPGELFF
>TRBV28|TRBJ2-7
CASRAPSYEQYF
>TRBV20-1|TRBJ1-2
CSARVGGRNYGYTF
>TRBV5-8|TRBJ2-2
CASSFGESVETGELFF
>TRBV7-2|TRBJ2-5
CASGLAGLEETQYF
>TRBV7-2|TRBJ2-5
CASSLEAVRGETQYF
>TRBV7-8|TRBJ2-1
CASSPYLSGISYNEQFF
>TRBV7-2|TRBJ1-2
CASSLESGQHYTF
>TRBV11-3|TRBJ1-3
CASSEGLVGYTIYF
>TRBV4-1|TRBJ1-2
CASSPIGDGNYGYTF
>TRBV7-2|TRBJ2-3
CASSFLAGGGGTDTQYF
>TRBV6-1|TRBJ2-5
CASSEALSRGRETQYF
>TRBV6-2/TRBV6-3|TRBJ2-6
CASSYRVPGANVLTF
>TRBV10-3|TRBJ2-2
CAISLLAGSNTGELFF
>TRBV28|TRBJ2-7
CASSFGAGGTYEQYF